Given below is one TCR beta chain in context. Time point noted: before preoperative PTX-NDP chemotherapy. Patients received paclitaxel-nedaplatin as preoperative chemotherapy before surgery. Germline loops: CDR1 SGHVS, CDR2 FNYEAQ. The CDR3 runs to 15 residues. Trimming stripped 1 base from V and 16 bases from J, with 22 bases between. These data are taken from a study of esophageal squamous cell carcinoma under preoperative chemotherapy. TCRdb reprocessed the PCR reads with MiXCR, giving one entry per CDR3 protein. Here the sample spans tens of thousands of distinct CDR3 sequences, around 50% being singletons.

The rearrangement joins TRBV7-6 to TRBJ2-2; D not resolved. This specimen was taken from a patient given preoperative chemotherapy. The TCR was taken from a human donor with esophageal squamous cell carcinoma. The donor label of this sample is uncertain. The CDR3 coding sequence is TGTGCCAGCAGCTTAGATTTAACGAACACCGGTACGCAGTTTTTT. Its protein is CASSLDLTNTGTQFF.